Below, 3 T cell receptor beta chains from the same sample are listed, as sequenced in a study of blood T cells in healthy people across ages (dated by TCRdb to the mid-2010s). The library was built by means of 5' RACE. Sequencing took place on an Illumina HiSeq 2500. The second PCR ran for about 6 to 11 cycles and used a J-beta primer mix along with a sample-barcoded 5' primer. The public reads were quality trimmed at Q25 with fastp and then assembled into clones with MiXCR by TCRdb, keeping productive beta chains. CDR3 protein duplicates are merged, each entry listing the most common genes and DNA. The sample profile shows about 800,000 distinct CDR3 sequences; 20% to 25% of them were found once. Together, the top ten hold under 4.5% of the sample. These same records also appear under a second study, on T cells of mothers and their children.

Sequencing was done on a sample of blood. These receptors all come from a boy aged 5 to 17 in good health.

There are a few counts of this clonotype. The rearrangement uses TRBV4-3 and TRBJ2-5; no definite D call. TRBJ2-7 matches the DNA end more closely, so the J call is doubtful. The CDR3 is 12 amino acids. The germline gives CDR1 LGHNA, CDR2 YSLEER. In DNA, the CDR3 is TGCGCCAGCAGCCAAGAGACTCACGAGCAGTACTTC. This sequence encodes CASSQETHEQYF.

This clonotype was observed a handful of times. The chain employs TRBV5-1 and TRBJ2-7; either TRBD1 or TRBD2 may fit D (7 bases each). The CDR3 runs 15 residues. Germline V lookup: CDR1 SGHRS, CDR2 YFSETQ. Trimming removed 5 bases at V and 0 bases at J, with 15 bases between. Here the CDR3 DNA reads TGCGCCAGCAGAGGGGGCCTAGCGGACTCCTACGAGCAGTACTTC. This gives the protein CASRGGLADSYEQYF.

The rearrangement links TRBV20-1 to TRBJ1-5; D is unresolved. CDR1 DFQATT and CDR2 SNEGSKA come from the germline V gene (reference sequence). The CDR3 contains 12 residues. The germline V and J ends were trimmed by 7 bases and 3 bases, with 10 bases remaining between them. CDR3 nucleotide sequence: TGCAGTGTTTCCGGAATCAATCAGCCCCAGCATTTT. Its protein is CSVSGINQPQHF.